A selection of T cell receptor beta chains follows, all from one sample in a study of cytomegalovirus exposure and HLA in healthy donors. The assay was immunoSEQ multiplex PCR, and TCRdb's table has in-frame clones only and misses some. The table shows about 170,000 clones, with 77% occurring only once. Material for sequencing was PBMCs. Receptor source: a female donor in good health and CMV-seronegative. The CDR3 runs from the conserved cysteine through the conserved F or W. The D gene is left open where the match is weak. Not all rows give a size; the values are once, few, many and, for expanded clones, a class.

V gene	clone size	D gene	CDR3 length	J gene	CDR3 DNA	CDR3 protein
TRBV7-3	few	NA	16	TRBJ2-2	TGTGCCAGCAGCCCCGGGGTGCGGCCTAGCACCGGGGAGCTGTTTTTT	CASSPGVRPSTGELFF
TRBV5-1	NA	NA	14	TRBJ1-4	TGCGCCAGCAGCTTGTCGGGGGGAAATGAAAAACTGTTTTTT	CASSLSGGNEKLFF
TRBV27	NA	NA	14	TRBJ2-7	TGTGCCAGCAGTTCCATAGGACAGTACTACGAGCAGTACTTC	CASSSIGQYYEQYF
TRBV6-5	NA	NA	13	TRBJ1-1	TGTGCCAGCAGTTATAACGAGGAGGGTGAAGCTTTCTTT	CASSYNEEGEAFF
TRBV11-2	NA	NA	12	TRBJ1-1	TGTGCCAGCAGCCTCTCAGGGACTGAAGCTTTCTTT	CASSLSGTEAFF
TRBV6-6	NA	TRBD1	15	TRBJ1-2	TGTGCCAGCACTCAAGGGTGGCAGGGGGCGTATGGCTACACCTTC	CASTQGWQGAYGYTF
TRBV4-3	NA	TRBD1	12	TRBJ1-2	TGCGCCAGCAGCGACAGGGGGAATGGCTACACCTTC	CASSDRGNGYTF
TRBV28	NA	NA	15	TRBJ1-5	TGTGCCAGCACCCATATGTCCGGGAACAATCAGCCCCAGCATTTT	CASTHMSGNNQPQHF
TRBV11-1	NA	TRBD2	17	TRBJ2-6	TGTGCCAGCAGCCTTGGACTAGCGGGAGCTGGGGCCAACGTCCTGACTTTC	CASSLGLAGAGANVLTF
TRBV4-1	few	NA	14	TRBJ2-5	TGCGCCAGCAGTCAAAGACACGTTCAAGAGACCCAGTACTTC	CASSQRHVQETQYF
TRBV6-4	NA	NA	15	TRBJ1-6	TGTGCCAGCAGCCTAAGTGGGGGCGTCAATTCACCCCTCCACTTT	CASSLSGGVNSPLHF
TRBV27	NA	NA	15	TRBJ2-1	TGTGCCAGCAGTTTATCGCGAGGAGACTACAATGAGCAGTTCTTC	CASSLSRGDYNEQFF